This TCR beta chain was found in a study of blood T cell repertoires in COVID-19 (dated by TCRdb to about 2020). At the level of the whole study: Samples covering the acute and convalescent phases of COVID-19 were provided by collaborators in the United States, Italy and Spain. The material from the prospective study consisted of cDNA or gDNA derived from T cells, B-cell-depleted T cells, or PBMCs. The dataset comprised deeply sampled blood TCRbeta repertoires from subjects exposed to, actively infected with, or recovered from COVID-19. The repertoires were released in a freely available public database intended as a resource for research on the immune response to SARS-CoV-2. Samples were obtained from the ongoing ImmuneRACE study (first 160 participants) and from approximately 1,200 subjects provided by 6 global collaborators. A de-identified subject ID, COVID-19 status, age in years and sex were almost always included in the sample metadata. Where available, HLA class I and class II types were obtained from metadata supplied by the sample provider rather than from assay-based typing.

Regarding this clone: The antigen it binds to is not known. Base qualities were left out, and no much larger clone turns up one base away.

TCRbeta CDR3 regions were amplified from genomic DNA by means of the immunoSEQ Assay, a bias-controlled multiplex PCR. The paper's data handling went like this. Within the assay, amplification of reference gene primers was used to estimate how many nucleated cells each sample contained. Sequence reads were collapsed and filtered to measure the absolute abundance of every unique TCRbeta CDR3 rearrangement. For each sample, productive Simpson clonality was calculated by taking the square root of Simpson's diversity index across productive rearrangements. TCRdb carries this immuneACCESS record with in-frame sequences only. Its versions omit some clonotypes, under half of them owing to an unresolved V gene in the studies checked, with the rest unexplained. The V and J calls and clone size are taken from that table; D and trimming were inferred from the DNA. The sample table records some 70,000 clones; 70% to 90% of these occur just once. The ten largest clones take up roughly 2.6% of the sample.

V is trimmed back by 4 bases and J by 5 bases, and the junction contains 1 base that no gene match accounts for. CDR1 is given as LGHDT and CDR2 as YNNKEL, both from the germline V gene (reference sequence). Including the terminal cysteine and phenylalanine, the CDR3 comprises 14 residues. The retained sequence is limited to the CDR3, 42 bases, with the frame set at the first base. Beyond this particular receptor, the publication reports: The quantity of clinical and demographic metadata differed by source and by participant and was supplied without curation.

The collaborating institutions used their own protocols to collect whole blood in K2EDTA tubes. For TCRbeta analysis, collaborator samples were shipped as frozen whole blood, as isolated PBMCs, or as DNA extracted from either sample type. The receptor chain draws on TRBV3-1 (or the pseudogene TRBV3-2) and TRBJ1-4, with 10 bases in between that match TRBD1. This TCR derives from a man between 65 and 85 years old with active or convalescent COVID-19. Sequencing used peripheral blood. In nucleotides, the sequence is TGTGCCAGCAGCCGGGGACAGGGGAATGAAAAACTGTTTTTT. It specifies CASSRGQGNEKLFF.